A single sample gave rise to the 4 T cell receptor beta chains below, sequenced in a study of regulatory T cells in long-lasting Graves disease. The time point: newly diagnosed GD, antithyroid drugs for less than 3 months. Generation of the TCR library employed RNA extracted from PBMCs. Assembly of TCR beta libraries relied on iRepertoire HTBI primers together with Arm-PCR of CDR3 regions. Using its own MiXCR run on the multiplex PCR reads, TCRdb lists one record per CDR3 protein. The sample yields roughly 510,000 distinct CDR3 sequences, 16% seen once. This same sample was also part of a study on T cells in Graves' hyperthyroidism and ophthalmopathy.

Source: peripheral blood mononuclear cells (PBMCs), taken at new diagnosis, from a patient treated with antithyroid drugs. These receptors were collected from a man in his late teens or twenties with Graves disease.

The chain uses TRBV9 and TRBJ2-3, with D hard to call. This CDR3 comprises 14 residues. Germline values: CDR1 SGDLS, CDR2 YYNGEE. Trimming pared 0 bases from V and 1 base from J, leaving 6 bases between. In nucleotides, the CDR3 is TGTGCCAGCAGCGTAGAGGTCCGCACAGATACGCAGTATTTT. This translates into CASSVEVRTDTQYF.

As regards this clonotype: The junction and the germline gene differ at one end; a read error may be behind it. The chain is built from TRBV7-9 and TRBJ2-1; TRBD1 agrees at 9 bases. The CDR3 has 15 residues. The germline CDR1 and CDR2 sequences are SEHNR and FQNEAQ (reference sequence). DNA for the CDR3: TGTGCCAGCAGCATCACAGGGGGCGGATACAATGAGCCGTTCTTC. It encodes CASSITGGGYNEPFF.

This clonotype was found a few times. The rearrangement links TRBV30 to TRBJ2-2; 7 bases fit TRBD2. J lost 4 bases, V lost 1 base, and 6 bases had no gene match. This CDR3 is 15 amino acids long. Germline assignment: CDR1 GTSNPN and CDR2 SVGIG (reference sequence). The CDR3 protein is CAWSALAGLTGELFF. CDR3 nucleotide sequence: TGTGCCTGGAGTGCCTTAGCGGGCCTCACCGGGGAGCTGTTTTTT. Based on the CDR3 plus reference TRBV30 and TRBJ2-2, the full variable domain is SQTIHQWPATLVQPVGSPLSLECTVEGTSNPNLYWYRQAAGRGLQLLFYSVGIGQISSEVPQNLSASRPQDRQFILSSKKLLLSDSGFYLCAWSALAGLTGELFFGEGSRLTVL.

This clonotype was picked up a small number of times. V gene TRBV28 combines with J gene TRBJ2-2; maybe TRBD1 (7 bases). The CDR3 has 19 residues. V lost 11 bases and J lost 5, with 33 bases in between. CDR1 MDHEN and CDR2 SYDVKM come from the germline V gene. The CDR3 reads CAGIGALLRTGEVTGELFF. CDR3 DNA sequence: TGTGCCGGCATCGGTGCCCTCCTGAGAACAGGGGAGGTGACCGGGGAGCTGTTTTTT.